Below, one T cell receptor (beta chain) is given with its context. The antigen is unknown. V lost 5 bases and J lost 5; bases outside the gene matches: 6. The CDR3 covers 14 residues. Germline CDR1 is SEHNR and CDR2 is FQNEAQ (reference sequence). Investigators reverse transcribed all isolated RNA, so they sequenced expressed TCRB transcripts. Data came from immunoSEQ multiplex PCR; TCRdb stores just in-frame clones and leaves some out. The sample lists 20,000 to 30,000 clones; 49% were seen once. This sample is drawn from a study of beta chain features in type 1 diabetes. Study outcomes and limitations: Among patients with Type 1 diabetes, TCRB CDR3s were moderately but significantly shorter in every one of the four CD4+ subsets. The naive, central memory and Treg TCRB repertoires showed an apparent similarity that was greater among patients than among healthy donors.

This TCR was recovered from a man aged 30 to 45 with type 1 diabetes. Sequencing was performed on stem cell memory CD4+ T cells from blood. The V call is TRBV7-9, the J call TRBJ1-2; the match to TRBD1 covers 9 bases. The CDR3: CASSPGQGRYGYTF. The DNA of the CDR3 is TGTGCCAGCAGCCCGGGACAGGGAAGATATGGCTACACCTTC. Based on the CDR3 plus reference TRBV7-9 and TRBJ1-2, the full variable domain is DTGVSQNPRHKITKRGQNVTFRCDPISEHNRLYWYRQTLGQGPEFLTYFQNEAQLEKSRLLSDRFSAERPKGSFSTLEIQRTEQGDSAMYLCASSPGQGRYGYTFGSGTRLTVV.